What follows describes a single T cell receptor (beta chain). The source of the sample is a study of blood T cell repertoires in COVID-19. Study details: T cells, B-cell-depleted T cells, or PBMCs supplied cDNA or gDNA.

Per the original methods: Amplifying reference gene primers gave estimates of nucleated cell counts. The data were produced by immunoSEQ multiplex PCR, yet TCRdb's version contains in-frame clones alone and is incomplete. V and J calls plus clone size are reproduced from that table; the DNA served to infer D and trimming. Among 200,000 to 250,000 clones listed, 90% were seen once. The CDR3 is 13 amino acids. CDR1 and CDR2 (germline): SGHRS, YFSETQ. V shed 4 bases and J shed 2 bases, with 9 bases lying between them. Seattle-derived patients entered the study during active infection and were followed longitudinally.

The chain links TRBV5-1 to TRBJ1-2; D is uncertain. The specimen was peripheral blood. This sequence originates from a man between 25 and 39 years old with COVID-19, enrolled during active disease. The CDR3 loop is CASSPGSNYGYTF. In DNA form, the CDR3 reads TGCGCCAGCAGCCCAGGTTCGAACTATGGCTACACCTTC. The complete variable domain, with remaining parts taken from reference TRBV5-1 and TRBJ1-2, reads KAGVTQTPRYLIKTRGQQVTLSCSPISGHRSVSWYQQTPGQGLQFLFEYFSETQRNKGNFPGRFSGRQFSNSRSEMNVSTLELGDSALYLCASSPGSNYGYTFGSGTRLTVV.